The 13 T cell receptor beta chains below come from one sample, sequenced in a study of T cells after yellow fever vaccination. Via MiXCR, TCRdb re-called the 5' RACE reads, giving one row per CDR3 protein. The sample has hundreds of thousands of distinct CDR3 sequences, 12% seen once; the top ten hold about 15%. This sample comprised PBMCs, obtained on the day of the yellow fever booster vaccination. The origin of the receptors is a young man who received the YFV17D yellow fever vaccine.

This chain connects TRBV25-1 to TRBJ2-7; 14 bases match TRBD2. The CDR3 runs to 15 residues. Trimming took 4 bases from V and 3 from J; bases not matched to a gene: 2. From germline, CDR1 is MGHDK and CDR2 SYGVNS. The CDR3 protein is CASSGGTSGGYEQYF. The CDR3, as DNA: TGTGCCAGCAGTGGAGGGACTAGCGGGGGCTACGAGCAGTACTTC.

There are many counts of this clonotype. The chain has TRBV20-1 and TRBJ2-5, with D perhaps matching TRBD2 (6 bases). The CDR3 totals 11 residues. V lost 6 bases and J 5 bases, leaving 10 bases between the germline ends. From germline, CDR1 is DFQATT and CDR2 SNEGSKA (reference sequence). The chain's CDR3 is CSATAGETQYF. In nucleotides, the CDR3 is TGCAGTGCCACCGCGGGGGAGACCCAGTACTTC.

The V and J genes are TRBV10-2 and TRBJ2-3, with D tentatively TRBD2 (6 bases). Germline lookup yields CDR1 WSHSY and CDR2 SAAADI. The V end was cut by 0 bases, the J end by 6 bases, with 19 bases between. CDR3 size: 17 residues. The CDR3 sequence is CASSESMARAGGDTQYF. CDR3 coding DNA: TGCGCCAGCAGTGAGTCGATGGCGAGAGCTGGGGGGGATACGCAGTATTTT.

This clonotype was counted many times. This sequence joins TRBV10-3 and TRBJ2-2; the D gene is possibly TRBD2 (6 bases). This CDR3 has 15 amino acids. From germline, CDR1 is ENHRY and CDR2 SYGVKD. V was trimmed by 11 bases and J by 0 bases, leaving 16 bases between them. The CDR3 DNA is TGTGCCGTAGGGAGGACACCCACGAACACCGGGGAGCTGTTTTTT. It encodes CAVGRTPTNTGELFF.

This chain links TRBV27 with TRBJ1-1; D unresolved. Germline CDR1 is MNHEY and CDR2 is SMNVEV (reference sequence). Trimming removed 2 bases at V and 1 base at J, with 8 bases between. This CDR3 has 14 residues. Here the CDR3 reads CASSLIGRNTEAFF. The CDR3 DNA is TGTGCCAGCAGTTTAATAGGGAGGAACACTGAAGCTTTCTTT.

In its sample, this clonotype was seen a few times. The chain uses TRBV2 and TRBJ1-5; a weak D match, TRBD1 (6 bases). Germline loops: CDR1 SNHLY, CDR2 FYNNEI. Between the trimmed V and J ends, which lost 3 bases and 5 bases, there was a span of 14 bases. The CDR3 is 15 residues long. This CDR3 reads CASSENRAIHQPQHF. CDR3 nucleotides: TGTGCCAGCAGTGAGAACAGGGCAATCCATCAGCCCCAGCATTTT. The variable domain in full, completed from reference TRBV2 and TRBJ1-5, reads EPEVTQTPSHQVTQMGQEVILRCVPISNHLYFYWYRQILGQKVEFLVSFYNNEISEKSEIFDDQFSVERPDGSNFTLKIRSTKLEDSAMYFCASSENRAIHQPQHFGDGTRLSIL.

The chain employs TRBV20-1 and TRBJ2-1, with D unclear. Trimming took off 4 bases at V and 9 bases at J, with 13 bases between the two ends. Germline-derived CDR1 and CDR2 are DFQATT and SNEGSKA (reference sequence). The CDR3 has 12 amino acids. The DNA of the CDR3 is TGCAGTGCTAAAGTAGCCCTCAGTGAGCAGTTCTTC. Protein: CSAKVALSEQFF.

This clonotype is medium-sized by share. V is TRBV29-1 and J is TRBJ2-7; possibly TRBD1 or TRBD2 for D (5 bases each). With 5 bases removed from V and 2 bases from J, the gap between germline ends came to 13 bases. This CDR3 has 13 residues. CDR1 and CDR2 from the germline V gene are SQVTM and ANQGSEA. The CDR3, as DNA: TGCAGCGTTTCCCGGGACGAACCCTACGAGCAGTACTTC. It encodes CSVSRDEPYEQYF.

This clonotype was seen only a few times. This sequence joins TRBV20-1 and TRBJ2-1; the match to TRBD2 covers 8 bases. J gave up 6 bases and V 1 base, and 5 bases lay outside the gene matches. Per germline, CDR1 DFQATT and CDR2 SNEGSKA (reference sequence). The CDR3 is 14 amino acids. DNA of the CDR3: TGCAGTGCTAGAGCGGGAGGGCCTGGCAATGAGCAGTTCTTC. It specifies CSARAGGPGNEQFF.

The rearrangement links TRBV20-1 to TRBJ2-3, with D possibly called TRBD1 or TRBD2 (6 bases each). The germline V gene has CDR1 DFQATT and CDR2 SNEGSKA (reference sequence). With 6 bases removed from V and 2 bases from J, the gap between germline ends came to 18 bases. The CDR3 runs to 15 residues. As DNA, the CDR3 is TGCAGTGCGCTCCACGGGGGCAGAATCACAGATACGCAGTATTTT. Its translation: CSALHGGRITDTQYF.

This clonotype was recorded many times. This chain joins TRBV30 and TRBJ2-7, with D perhaps matching TRBD1 or TRBD2 (6 bases each). This CDR3 region has 12 residues. Germline V lookup: CDR1 GTSNPN, CDR2 SVGIG (reference sequence). The V and J ends lost 6 bases and 3 bases respectively, with 12 bases between them. In nucleotides, the CDR3 is TGTGCCTGCCCGGGGGCAGGCTACGAGCAGTACTTC. Translated: CACPGAGYEQYF.

This clonotype was seen a handful of times. The rearrangement uses TRBV15 and TRBJ2-5; 8 nucleotides align to TRBD1. With 5 bases clipped from V and 0 bases from J, the junction kept 8 bases outside the gene matches. The germline V gene has CDR1 LNHNV and CDR2 YYDKDF (reference sequence). This CDR3 is 16 amino acids long. CDR3 DNA: TGTGCCACCAGCGCCGGGGACAGGACGTACCAAGAGACCCAGTACTTC. Amino acid sequence: CATSAGDRTYQETQYF.

The chain recombines TRBV12-3 or TRBV12-4 with TRBJ2-7; maybe TRBD1 (5 bases). The V end lost 6 bases, the J end lost 13 bases, and 25 bases lay between the germline ends. CDR3 size: 14 residues. The CDR3 bases are TGTGCCAGCAGGCCCTCGTCGGCAGGGCCGAACCTATACTTC. Translating gives CASRPSSAGPNLYF.